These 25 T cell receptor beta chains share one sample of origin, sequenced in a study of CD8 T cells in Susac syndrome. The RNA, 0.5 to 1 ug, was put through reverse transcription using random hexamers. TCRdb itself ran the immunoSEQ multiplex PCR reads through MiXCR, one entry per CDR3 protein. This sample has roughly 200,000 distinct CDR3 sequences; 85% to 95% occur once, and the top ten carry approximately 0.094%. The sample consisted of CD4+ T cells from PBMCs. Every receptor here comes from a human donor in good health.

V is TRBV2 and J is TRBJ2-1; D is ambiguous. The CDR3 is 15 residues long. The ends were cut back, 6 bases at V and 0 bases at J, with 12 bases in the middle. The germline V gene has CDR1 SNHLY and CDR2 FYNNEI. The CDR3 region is CASRVFLSSYNEQFF. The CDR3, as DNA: TGTGCCAGCAGGGTGTTTTTAAGCTCCTACAATGAGCAGTTCTTC.

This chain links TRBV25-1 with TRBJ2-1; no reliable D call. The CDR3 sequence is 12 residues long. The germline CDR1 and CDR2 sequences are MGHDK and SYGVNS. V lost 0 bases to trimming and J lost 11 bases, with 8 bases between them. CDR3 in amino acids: CASSEYYYKQFF. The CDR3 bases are TGTGCCAGCAGTGAATATTACTACAAGCAGTTCTTC.

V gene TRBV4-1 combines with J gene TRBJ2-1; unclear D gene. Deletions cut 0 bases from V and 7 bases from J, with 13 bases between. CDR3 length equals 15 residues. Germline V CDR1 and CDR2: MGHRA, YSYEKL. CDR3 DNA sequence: TGCGCCAGCAGCCAAGATGTGTTGGAGAGGAATGAGCAGTTCTTC. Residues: CASSQDVLERNEQFF.

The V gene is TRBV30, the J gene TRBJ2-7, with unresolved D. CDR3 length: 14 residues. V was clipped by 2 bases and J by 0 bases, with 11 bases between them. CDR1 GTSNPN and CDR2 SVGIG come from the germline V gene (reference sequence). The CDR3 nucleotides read TGTGCCTGGAGTCCAAGCGTAAGCTCCTACGAGCAGTACGTC. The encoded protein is CAWSPSVSSYEQYV.

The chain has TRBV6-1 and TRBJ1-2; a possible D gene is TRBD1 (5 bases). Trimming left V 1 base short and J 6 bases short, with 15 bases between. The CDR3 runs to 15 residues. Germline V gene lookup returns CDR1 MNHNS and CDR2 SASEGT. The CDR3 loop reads CASSEVRNGGDGYTF. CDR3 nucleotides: TGTGCCAGCAGTGAAGTGAGGAATGGGGGAGATGGCTACACCTTC.

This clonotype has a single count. In nucleotides, the CDR3 is TGTGCCAGCTCACCACCGGTGGAAGAGACCCAGTACTTC. Protein sequence: CASSPPVEETQYF. The genes are TRBV18 and TRBJ2-5; D unclear. The germline V and J ends were trimmed by 0 bases and 3 bases, with 5 bases remaining between them. In germline, CDR1 is KGHSH, CDR2 LQKENI. CDR3 length equals 13 residues.

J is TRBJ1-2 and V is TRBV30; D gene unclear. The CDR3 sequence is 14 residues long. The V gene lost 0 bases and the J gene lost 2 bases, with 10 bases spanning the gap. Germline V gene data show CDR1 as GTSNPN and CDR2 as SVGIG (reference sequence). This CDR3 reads CAWSVTVPNYGYTF. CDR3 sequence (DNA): TGTGCCTGGAGTGTAACAGTCCCAAACTATGGCTACACCTTC.

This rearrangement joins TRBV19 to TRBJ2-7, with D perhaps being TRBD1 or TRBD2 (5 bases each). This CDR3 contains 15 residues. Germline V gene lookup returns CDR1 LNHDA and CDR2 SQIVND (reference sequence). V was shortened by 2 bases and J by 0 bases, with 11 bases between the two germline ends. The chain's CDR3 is CASSISAGSSYEQYF. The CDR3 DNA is TGTGCCAGTAGTATATCGGCAGGGAGCTCCTACGAGCAGTACTTC. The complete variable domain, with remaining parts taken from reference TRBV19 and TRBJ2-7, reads DGGITQSPKYLFRKEGQNVTLSCEQNLNHDAMYWYRQDPGQGLRLIYYSQIVNDFQKGDIAEGYSVSREKKESFPLTVTSAQKNPTAFYLCASSISAGSSYEQYFGPGTRLTVT.

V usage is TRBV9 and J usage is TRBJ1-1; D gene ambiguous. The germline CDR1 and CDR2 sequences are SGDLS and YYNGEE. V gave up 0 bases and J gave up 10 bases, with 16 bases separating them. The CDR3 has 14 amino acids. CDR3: CASSVASQETPAFF. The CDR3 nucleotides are TGTGCCAGCAGCGTAGCGAGCCAGGAGACGCCAGCTTTCTTT.

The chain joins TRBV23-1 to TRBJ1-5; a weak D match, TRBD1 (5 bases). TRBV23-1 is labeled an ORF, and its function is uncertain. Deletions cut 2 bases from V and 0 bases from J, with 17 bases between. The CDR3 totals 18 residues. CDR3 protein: CASSQPKAGHNSNQPQHF. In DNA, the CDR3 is TGCGCCAGCAGTCAACCAAAGGCAGGACACAATAGCAATCAGCCCCAGCATTTT.

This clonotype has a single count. CDR3 amino acids: CAWGGRPAYNEQFF. CDR3 nucleotides: TGTGCCTGGGGAGGCAGGCCCGCCTACAATGAGCAGTTCTTC. This chain connects TRBV30 to TRBJ2-1, with a possible D match to TRBD2 (5 bases). Between the trimmed V and J ends, which lost 5 bases and 2 bases, there was a span of 13 bases. CDR1 is GTSNPN, CDR2 SVGIG, per germline (reference sequence). The CDR3 spans 14 residues.

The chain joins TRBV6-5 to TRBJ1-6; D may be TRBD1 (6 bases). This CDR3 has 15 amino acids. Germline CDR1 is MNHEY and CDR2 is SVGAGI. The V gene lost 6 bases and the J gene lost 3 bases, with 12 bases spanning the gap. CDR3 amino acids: CASREDSDYNSPLHF. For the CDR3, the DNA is TGTGCCAGCAGAGAGGACAGCGACTATAATTCACCCCTCCACTTT.

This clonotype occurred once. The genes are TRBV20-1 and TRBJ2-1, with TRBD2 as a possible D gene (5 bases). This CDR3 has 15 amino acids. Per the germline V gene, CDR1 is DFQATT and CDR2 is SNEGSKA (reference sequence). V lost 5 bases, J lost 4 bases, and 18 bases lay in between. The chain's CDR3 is CSAPSWEKTYNEQFF. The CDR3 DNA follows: TGCAGTGCTCCATCCTGGGAGAAAACTTACAATGAGCAGTTCTTC.

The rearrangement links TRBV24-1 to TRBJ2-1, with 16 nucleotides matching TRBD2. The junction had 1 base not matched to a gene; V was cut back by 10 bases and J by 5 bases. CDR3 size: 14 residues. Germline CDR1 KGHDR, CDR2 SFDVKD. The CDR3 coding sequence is TGTGCCACGGGACTAGCGGGAGGGAACAATGAGCAGTTCTTC. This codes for CATGLAGGNNEQFF.

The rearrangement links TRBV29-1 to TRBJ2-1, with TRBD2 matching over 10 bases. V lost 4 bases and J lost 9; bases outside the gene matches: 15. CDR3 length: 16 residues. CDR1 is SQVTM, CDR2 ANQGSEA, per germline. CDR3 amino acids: CSVGPSGSADSPEQFF. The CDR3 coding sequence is TGCAGCGTTGGGCCTAGCGGGAGCGCAGATTCGCCTGAGCAGTTCTTC.

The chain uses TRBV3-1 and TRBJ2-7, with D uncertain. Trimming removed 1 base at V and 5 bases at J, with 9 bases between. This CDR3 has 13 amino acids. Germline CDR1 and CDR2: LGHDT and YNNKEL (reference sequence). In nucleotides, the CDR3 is TGTGCCAGCAGCCAAGGGTGGGATCACGAGCAGTACGTC. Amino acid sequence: CASSQGWDHEQYV.

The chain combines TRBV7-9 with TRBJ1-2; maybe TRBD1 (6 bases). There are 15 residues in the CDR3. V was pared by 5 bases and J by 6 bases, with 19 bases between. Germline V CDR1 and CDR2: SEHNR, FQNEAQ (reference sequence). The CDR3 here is CASSRGQPTTDGYTF. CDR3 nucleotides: TGTGCCAGCAGCCGAGGACAGCCTACTACAGATGGCTACACCTTC.

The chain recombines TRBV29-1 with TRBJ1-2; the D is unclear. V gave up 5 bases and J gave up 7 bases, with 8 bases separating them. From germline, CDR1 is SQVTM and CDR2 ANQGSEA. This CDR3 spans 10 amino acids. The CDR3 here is CSVFSGGYTF. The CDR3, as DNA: TGCAGCGTTTTCTCCGGTGGCTACACCTTC.

The CDR3: CATSREASHYEQYV. The CDR3 region has the DNA TGTGCCACCAGCAGAGAGGCCTCCCACTACGAGCAGTACGTC. The chain uses TRBV15 and TRBJ2-7; no firm D call. This CDR3 region has 14 residues. Trimming pared 0 bases from V and 3 bases from J, leaving 9 bases between. Per germline, CDR1 LNHNV and CDR2 YYDKDF (reference sequence).

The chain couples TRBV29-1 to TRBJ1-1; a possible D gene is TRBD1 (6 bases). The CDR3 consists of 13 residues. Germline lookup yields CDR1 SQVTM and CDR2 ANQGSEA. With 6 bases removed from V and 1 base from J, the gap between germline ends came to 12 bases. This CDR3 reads CSVEWGANTEAFF. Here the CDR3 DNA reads TGCAGCGTGGAGTGGGGGGCGAACACTGAAGCTTTCTTT. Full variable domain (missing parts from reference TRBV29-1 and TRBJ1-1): SAVISQKPSRDICQRGTSLTIQCQVDSQVTMMFWYRQQPGQSLTLIATANQGSEATYESGFVIDKFPISRPNLTFSTLTVSNMSPEDSSIYLCSVEWGANTEAFFGQGTRLTVV.

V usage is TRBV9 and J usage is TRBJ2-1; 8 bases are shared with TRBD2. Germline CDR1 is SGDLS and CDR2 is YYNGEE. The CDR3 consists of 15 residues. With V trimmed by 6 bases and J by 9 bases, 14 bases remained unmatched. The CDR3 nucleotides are TGTGCCAGCACAGGGAGCGGGGGACCCTATAGTGAGCAGTTCTTC. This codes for CASTGSGGPYSEQFF. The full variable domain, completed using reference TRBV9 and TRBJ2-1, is DSGVTQTPKHLITATGQRVTLRCSPRSGDLSVYWYQQSLDQGLQFLIQYYNGEERAKGNILERFSAQQFPDLHSELNLSSLELGDSALYFCASTGSGGPYSEQFFGPGTRLTVL.

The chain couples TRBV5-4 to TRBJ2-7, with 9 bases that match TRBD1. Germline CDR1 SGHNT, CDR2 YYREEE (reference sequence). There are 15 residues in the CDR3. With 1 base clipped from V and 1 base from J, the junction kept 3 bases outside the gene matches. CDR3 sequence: CASSLSTGGSYEQYV. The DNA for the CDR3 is TGTGCCAGCAGCTTGTCGACAGGGGGTTCCTACGAGCAGTACGTC.

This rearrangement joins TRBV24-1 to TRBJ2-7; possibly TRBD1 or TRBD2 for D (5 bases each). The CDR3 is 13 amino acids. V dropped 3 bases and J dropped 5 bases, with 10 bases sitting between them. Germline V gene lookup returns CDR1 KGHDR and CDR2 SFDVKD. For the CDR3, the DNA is TGTGCCACCAGTGATGCCCGAGGGGACGAGCAGTACTTC. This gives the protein CATSDARGDEQYF.

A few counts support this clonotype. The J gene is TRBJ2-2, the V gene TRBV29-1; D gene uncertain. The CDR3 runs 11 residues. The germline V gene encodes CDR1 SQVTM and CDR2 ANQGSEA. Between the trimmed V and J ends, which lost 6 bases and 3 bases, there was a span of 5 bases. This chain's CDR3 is CSVRDTGELFF. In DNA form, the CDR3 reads TGCAGCGTCCGGGACACCGGGGAGCTGTTTTTT.

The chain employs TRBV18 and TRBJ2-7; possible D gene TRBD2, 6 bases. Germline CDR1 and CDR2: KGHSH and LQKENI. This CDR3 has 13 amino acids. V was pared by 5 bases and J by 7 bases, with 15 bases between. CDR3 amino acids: CASSKSGVEEQYV. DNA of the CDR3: TGTGCCAGCTCAAAGTCGGGAGTGGAGGAGCAGTACGTC.